Following are 11 T cell receptor beta chains from one sample sequenced in a study of shared clonotypes between healthy human individuals. Profiled with immunoSEQ multiplex PCR; TCRdb holds only in-frame clones, not every one. Of 2,500,000 or so clones in the sample, less than 95% were seen once. Input material: naive CD4+ T cells from PBMCs. The subset: CD45RA+ positively selected. The receptors come from a man between 18 and 35 years old in good health. Some clones in this sample may be carry-over from other donors' samples.

The rearrangement links TRBV6-1 to TRBJ1-2; D not resolved. The ends were cut back, 2 bases at V and 2 bases at J, with 9 bases in the middle. This CDR3 is 14 amino acids long. Germline CDR1 and CDR2: MNHNS and SASEGT. The CDR3 sequence: CASSEYSGNYGYTF. Here the CDR3 DNA reads TGTGCCAGCAGTGAATATTCAGGAAACTATGGCTACACCTTC.

The CDR3 DNA follows: TGTGCCTGGAGTGTTACAGGGGGTAGGGAGACCCAGTACTTC. Translation gives CAWSVTGGRETQYF. The chain is built from TRBV30 and TRBJ2-5; 8 positions match TRBD1. The CDR3 length is 14 residues. V was clipped by 0 bases and J by 5 bases; unmatched bases: 5. Per germline, CDR1 GTSNPN and CDR2 SVGIG (reference sequence).

With regard to this clone: Other DNA variants within this sample encode the same CDR3. The chain recombines TRBV5-6 with TRBJ2-1; TRBD2 agrees at 14 bases. Germline V gene sequence: CDR1 SGHDT, CDR2 YYEEEE. CDR3 size: 16 residues. The J segment lost 2 bases and the V segment lost 4 bases, leaving 2 bases of the junction unmatched. DNA of the CDR3: TGTGCCAGCAGCCTGGGACTAGCGGGGGCCTACAATGAGCAGTTCTTC. It codes for CASSLGLAGAYNEQFF. Looking up the rest from reference TRBV5-6 and TRBJ2-1 gives the full variable domain: DAGVTQSPTHLIKTRGQQVTLRCSPKSGHDTVSWYQQALGQGPQFIFQYYEEEERQRGNFPDRFSGHQFPNYSSELNVNALLLGDSALYLCASSLGLAGAYNEQFFGPGTRLTVL.

The chain carries TRBV19 and TRBJ2-4; 9 bases fit TRBD1. Looked up from germline, CDR1 is LNHDA and CDR2 is SQIVND (reference sequence). This CDR3 has 16 residues. Germline trimming cut 0 bases from V and 6 bases from J; bases unmatched to any gene: 6. CDR3 nucleotide sequence: TGTGCCAGTAGTATAGAACGGGGACAGGGCGGAAACATTCAGTACTTC. It encodes CASSIERGQGGNIQYF.

The chain joins TRBV15 to TRBJ2-4, with unresolved D. Trimming pared 0 bases from V and 13 bases from J, leaving 10 bases between. The germline CDR1 and CDR2 sequences are LNHNV and YYDKDF (reference sequence). The CDR3 has 12 amino acids. The CDR3 DNA follows: TGTGCCACCAGCAGAGATCACGCTGTCCAGTACTTC. Amino acid sequence: CATSRDHAVQYF. Variable domain in full (rest from reference TRBV15 and TRBJ2-4): DAMVIQNPRYQVTQFGKPVTLSCSQTLNHNVMYWYQQKSSQAPKLLFHYYDKDFNNEADTPDNFQSRRPNTSFCFLDIRSPGLGDTAMYLCATSRDHAVQYFGAGTRLSVL.

This clone was found once. The J gene is TRBJ2-7, the V gene TRBV28, with D tentatively TRBD2 (6 bases). The CDR3 totals 13 residues. Trimming removed 10 bases at V and 6 bases at J, with 19 bases between. Germline lookup yields CDR1 MDHEN and CDR2 SYDVKM. Here the CDR3 reads CATKQPLGGEQYF. CDR3 sequence (DNA): TGTGCCACCAAACAACCTCTCGGGGGCGAGCAGTACTTC.

The genes are TRBV2 and TRBJ2-1; TRBD2 matches at 9 bases. Looked up from germline, CDR1 is SNHLY and CDR2 is FYNNEI. The junction had 6 bases not matched to a gene; V was cut back by 3 bases and J by 6 bases. This CDR3 is 15 amino acids long. CDR3 amino acids: CASSDLAGIPNEQFF. The CDR3 DNA is TGTGCCAGCAGTGACCTAGCGGGAATCCCCAATGAGCAGTTCTTC.

CDR3 sequence (DNA): TGCGCCAGCAGCTCCATCAGGGCCACTGAAGCTTTCTTT. This encodes CASSSIRATEAFF. The chain couples TRBV5-1 to TRBJ1-1; maybe TRBD1 (5 bases). CDR3 size: 13 residues. Germline CDR1 SGHRS, CDR2 YFSETQ. V gave up 3 bases and J gave up 4 bases, with 10 bases separating them.

In its sample, this clone was seen a few times. The chain recombines TRBV30 with TRBJ1-4; 11 bases align to TRBD1. This CDR3 is 14 amino acids long. V shed 0 bases, J shed 8 bases, and the junction held 2 bases outside the gene matches. CDR1 and CDR2 from the germline V gene are GTSNPN and SVGIG (reference sequence). The CDR3 DNA reads as TGTGCCTGGAGTGTGGGGACAGGGGGAGAAAAACTGTTTTTT. Translated, it gives CAWSVGTGGEKLFF.

The chain carries TRBV6-1 and TRBJ2-7; D is unclear. The ends were cut back, 7 bases at V and 3 bases at J, with 16 bases in the middle. CDR1 and CDR2 from the germline V gene are MNHNS and SASEGT. This CDR3 comprises 14 residues. This CDR3 reads CASNPARSLYEQYF. The DNA of the CDR3 is TGTGCCAGCAACCCCGCCAGGTCTCTCTACGAGCAGTACTTC.

The rearrangement joins TRBV4-3 to TRBJ2-2; D might be TRBD1 or TRBD2, each matching 6 bases. CDR1 and CDR2 (germline): LGHNA, YSLEER. V lost 4 bases to trimming and J lost 6 bases, with 15 bases between them. The CDR3 extends over 15 amino acids. CDR3: CASSPLSRGAGELFF. The CDR3 DNA reads as TGCGCCAGCAGCCCCCTCAGTAGGGGGGCCGGGGAGCTGTTTTTT.